Presented here are 11 T cell receptor delta chains from one specimen sequenced in a study of Vδ1+ human thymocytes (dated by TCRdb to about 2018). What the work shows at the level of the full study, not this receptor alone: The thymic TRG and TRD repertoires appeared highly polyclonal, with Gaussian CDR3 length distributions, in contrast to the oligoclonal repertoires of peripheral blood.

Sequencing relied on an Illumina MiSeq. RNA was isolated using the RNeasy mini kit, and reverse transcription was performed with Superscript III. Multiplex PCR was used to generate CDR3 amplicons, with pooled V-gene forward primers and a constant-region reverse primer carrying Illumina adaptor overhangs. Clones were re-identified by TCRdb from the public reads with CATT, and rows with the same DNA were merged. The sample data list some 54,000 delta-chain clones, and 15% of these were observed just once. The ten largest clones take up about 0.5% of the sample. No cognate antigen is known for these TCRs. The sample comprised Vdelta1+ gamma-delta thymocytes from the thymus. The cell subset or site tag for this specimen amounts to: FACS-sorted CD3+ TCRalphabeta- TCRVdelta1+ TCRVdelta2- thymocytes. The source is a boy in the first two years of life who had congenital heart surgery.

This clone was counted only a few times. This chain connects TRDV1 to TRDJ1; 10 bases line up with TRDD3. V dropped 3 bases and J dropped 0; count of bases not matched to a gene: 13. The CDR3 has 19 amino acids. The germline CDR1 and CDR2 sequences are TSWWSYY and QGS. CDR3 sequence: CALGDRPSSTGGYTDKLIF. CDR3 bases: TGTGCTCTTGGGGATCGGCCTTCCAGCACTGGGGGATACACCGATAAACTCATCTTT.

This clone has more than one count but fewer than ten. V is TRDV1 and J is TRDJ1; TRDD3 agrees at 8 bases. V lost 2 bases to trimming and J lost 0 bases; unmatched junction nucleotides: 20. CDR3 size: 21 residues. Per germline, CDR1 TSWWSYY and CDR2 QGS. Here the CDR3 reads CALGECTLLGLGDPYTDKLIF. CDR3 DNA: TGTGCTCTTGGGGAATGCACTCTCCTAGGCCTGGGGGACCCCTACACCGATAAACTCATCTTT.

In its sample, this clone was seen a few times. V usage is TRDV3 and J usage is TRDJ1; possibly TRDD2 for D (5 bases). V dropped 3 bases and J dropped 2 bases, with 19 bases sitting between them. CDR3 size: 15 residues. Germline CDR1 is TVYSNPD and CDR2 is GDNSRS (reference sequence). CDR3 residues: CAFPTLRVRTDKLIF. In DNA, the CDR3 is TGTGCCTTCCCTACCCTCAGGGTGAGAACCGATAAACTCATCTTT.

This chain uses TRDV1 with TRDJ1; the match to TRDD2 covers 8 bases. J was trimmed by 11 bases and V by 0 bases; bases with no gene match: 26. This CDR3 has 20 residues. Germline-derived CDR1 and CDR2 are TSWWSYY and QGS. The chain's CDR3 is CALGELYFRLPMRWVPRLIF. The CDR3, as DNA: TGTGCTCTTGGGGAACTCTACTTCCGCCTTCCTATGCGCTGGGTTCCCAGGCTCATCTTT.

In this sample, this clone turned up a few times. The chain uses TRDV1 and TRDJ1, with TRDD3 as a possible D gene (6 bases). CDR3 size: 22 residues. CDR1 is TSWWSYY and CDR2 is QGS in the germline V gene. V gave up 3 bases and J gave up 0 bases, with 32 bases separating them. The DNA of the CDR3 is TGTGCTCTTGGGGAGTTTAAAACTATGGCCTGGGATAAAGGCATCTACACCGATAAACTCATCTTT. It is translated as CALGEFKTMAWDKGIYTDKLIF.

This clone was picked up a small number of times. The J gene is TRDJ1, the V gene TRDV1; the D gene is possibly TRDD2 (5 bases). V was shortened by 3 bases and J by 3 bases, with 20 bases between the two germline ends. Looked up from germline, CDR1 is TSWWSYY and CDR2 is QGS. This CDR3 contains 17 residues. The CDR3 reads CALGENFPYLLSDKLIF. The CDR3 DNA reads as TGTGCTCTTGGGGAGAACTTCCCATACCTACTATCCGATAAACTCATCTTT.

This clone has only a few counts. The chain uses TRDV1 and TRDJ1; 9 bases line up with TRDD3. The CDR3 consists of 21 residues. Trimming cost V 0 bases and J 0 bases; bases outside gene matches: 17. Germline assignment: CDR1 TSWWSYY and CDR2 QGS. This chain's CDR3 is CALGELDGYLGDVLYTDKLIF. The CDR3 coding sequence is TGTGCTCTTGGGGAACTAGATGGCTACCTGGGGGATGTATTGTACACCGATAAACTCATCTTT.

This clone was seen just once. V is TRDV2 and J is TRDJ1, with 10 bases fitting TRDD3. Germline loops: CDR1 GEAIGNYY, CDR2 EKD. V gave up 9 bases and J gave up 0 bases; unmatched junction bases: 21. The CDR3 is 19 amino acids. This chain's CDR3 is CARGGDWGIPPPYTDKLIF. CDR3 nucleotide sequence: TGTGCCCGTGGCGGGGACTGGGGGATCCCCCCCCCATACACCGATAAACTCATCTTT.

Concerning this clone: At one of its ends the junction is not consistent with the germline gene, which may arise from a read error. The same CDR3 is also encoded by other DNA sequences in this sample. The J gene is TRDJ1, the V gene TRDV2; 10 bases line up with TRDD3. The CDR3 has 19 residues. From germline, CDR1 is GEAIGNYY and CDR2 EKD. In DNA, the CDR3 is TGCGCCTGTGACACCGCTCGGGACTGGGGGATTTTTATCACCGATAAACTCATCTTT. This sequence encodes CACDTARDWGIFITDKLIF.

J is TRDJ1 and V is TRDV1; 10 bases align to TRDD3. This CDR3 comprises 16 residues. J was trimmed by 5 bases and V by 5 bases; bases with no gene match: 11. CDR1 is TSWWSYY and CDR2 is QGS in the germline V gene. In nucleotides, the CDR3 is TGTGCTCTTGGGCCTCCGGGGGGGATACGTGGGGATAAACTCATCTTT. This codes for CALGPPGGIRGDKLIF.

The rearrangement joins TRDV1 to TRDJ1; TRDD3 matches 12 bases. Germline lookup yields CDR1 TSWWSYY and CDR2 QGS. V was clipped by 1 base and J by 2 bases; unmatched bases: 14. CDR3 length equals 20 residues. CDR3 nucleotide sequence: TGTGCTCTTGGGGAACCAGATTATCCCTTACTGGGGGATACAACCGATAAACTCATCTTT. Its protein is CALGEPDYPLLGDTTDKLIF.